Presented here are 6 T cell receptor beta chains from one specimen sequenced in a study of T cell changes during pregnancy in multiple sclerosis. Only in-frame clones appear in the TCRdb table, and some are missing; sequencing was by immunoSEQ multiplex PCR. This sample has fewer than 20,000 clones, with roughly 87% found just once. The source was CD8+ T cells from peripheral blood mononuclear cells, collected after pregnancy. The receptors derive from a female donor in good health, enrolled as a control in a pregnancy study.

V is TRBV18 and J is TRBJ1-4; 7 bases match TRBD1. The CDR3 spans 14 residues. Trimming cost V 3 bases and J 4 bases; bases outside gene matches: 2. Germline CDR1 reads KGHSH; CDR2 reads LQKENI. In DNA form, the CDR3 reads TGTGCCAGCTCACCGGGACAGATTAATGAAAAACTGTTTTTT. It translates to CASSPGQINEKLFF.

This chain uses TRBV14 with TRBJ2-7; perhaps TRBD1 as D (8 bases). The germline CDR1 and CDR2 sequences are SGHDN and FVKESK. This CDR3 comprises 15 residues. V was cut by 1 base and J by 7 bases, with 17 bases left in between. The chain's CDR3 is CASSQAGGQVEEQYF. CDR3 sequence (DNA): TGTGCCAGCAGCCAAGCGGGGGGACAGGTAGAGGAGCAGTACTTC.

The chain joins TRBV6-5 to TRBJ2-3; D is possibly TRBD1 (5 bases). This CDR3 contains 13 residues. Germline V gives CDR1 MNHEY, CDR2 SVGAGI. The V and J ends lost 2 bases and 5 bases respectively, with 8 bases between them. CDR3 in DNA: TGTGCCAGCAGTTACGCAGGGCTAGATACGCAGTATTTT. Amino acid sequence: CASSYAGLDTQYF.

CDR3 nucleotide sequence: TGCGCCAGCAGCTTGGTTGCTAGCGGGGGGATCACCTACAATGAGCAGTTCTTC. Its translation: CASSLVASGGITYNEQFF. The V call is TRBV5-1, the J call TRBJ2-1, with 11 bases that match TRBD2. Per germline, CDR1 SGHRS and CDR2 YFSETQ. With V trimmed by 0 bases and J by 2 bases, 7 bases remained unmatched. The CDR3 is 18 residues long.

The V gene is TRBV10-3, the J gene TRBJ1-1; D is perhaps TRBD1 (5 bases). V lost 2 bases, J lost 3 bases, and 13 bases lay in between. Germline V lookup: CDR1 ENHRY, CDR2 SYGVKD. The CDR3 runs 15 residues. Here the CDR3 DNA reads TGTGCCATCAGTGAGCCTTCAACGGGGGACACTGAAGCTTTCTTT. Its protein is CAISEPSTGDTEAFF.

The chain is built from TRBV5-5 and TRBJ1-2, with TRBD1 as a possible D gene (5 bases). Germline CDR1 reads SGHKS; CDR2 reads YYEKEE (reference sequence). This CDR3 is built from 15 residues. V lost 2 bases and J 4 bases, leaving 15 bases between the germline ends. The CDR3 loop is CASSLFRATGYGYTF. The CDR3 bases are TGTGCCAGCAGCTTATTCAGGGCCACAGGCTATGGCTACACCTTC.